The 6 T cell receptor beta chains listed next were all sequenced from one sample in a study of blood T cell repertoires in COVID-19. The method was immunoSEQ multiplex PCR; TCRdb's version includes in-frame clones alone and lacks a portion of them. The sample has about 140,000 clones, about 70% seen once. The sequenced sample was peripheral blood. The receptors here all came from an elderly man with acute or convalescent COVID-19.

The rearrangement links TRBV5-5 to TRBJ2-5; 10 bases are a match to TRBD1. From germline, CDR1 is SGHKS and CDR2 YYEKEE (reference sequence). The CDR3 length is 15 residues. V gave up 1 base and J gave up 4 bases; unmatched junction bases: 4. The CDR3, as DNA: TGTGCCAGCAGCTTGCAGACAGGGGGCGCAGAGACCCAGTACTTC. Its translation: CASSLQTGGAETQYF.

This clone was recorded only once. The CDR3 reads CASSQSGGNTEAFF. DNA for the CDR3: TGTGCCAGCAGCCAATCAGGGGGGAACACTGAAGCTTTCTTT. The gene calls are TRBV16 and TRBJ1-1; weak D call: TRBD1 (6 bases). Between the trimmed V and J ends, which lost 0 bases and 1 base, there was a span of 6 bases. Germline V CDR1 and CDR2: KGHSY, FQNENV. The CDR3 is 14 amino acids.

The rearrangement joins TRBV27 to TRBJ2-2, with a possible D match to TRBD1 (6 bases). From germline, CDR1 is MNHEY and CDR2 SMNVEV (reference sequence). This CDR3 is built from 16 residues. Trimming cost V 4 bases and J 4 bases, with 16 bases left between them. CDR3 in amino acids: CASSWSGLGGTGELFF. Here the CDR3 DNA reads TGTGCCAGCAGTTGGTCCGGTTTAGGGGGCACCGGGGAGCTGTTTTTT.

The chain joins TRBV7-8 to TRBJ2-2; TRBD2 aligns across 7 bases. V dropped 4 bases and J dropped 6; count of bases not matched to a gene: 8. CDR3 length equals 15 residues. Germline V gene data show CDR1 as SGHVS and CDR2 as FQNEAQ. In DNA, the CDR3 is TGTGCCAGCAGCTCCCGGGGGGTCGGGGCCGGGGAGCTGTTTTTT. Translated: CASSSRGVGAGELFF.

The sample holds one count of this clone. The chain couples TRBV7-6 to TRBJ1-6; D is uncertain. Germline-derived CDR1 and CDR2 are SGHVS and FNYEAQ. CDR3 length: 20 residues. Trimming removed 1 base from V and 0 bases from J, with 19 bases in between. CDR3 nucleotides: TGTGCCAGCAGCTTAGTCCCCCAGGATAAGACGAGCTCCTATAATTCACCCCTCCACTTT. It encodes CASSLVPQDKTSSYNSPLHF.

The CDR3 bases are TGTGCCACCAGCAGAGCAGAAAATGAAAAACTGTTTTTT. Translation: CATSRAENEKLFF. The chain carries TRBV15 and TRBJ1-4, with D unresolved. Germline V lookup: CDR1 LNHNV, CDR2 YYDKDF (reference sequence). The CDR3 length is 13 residues. The V gene lost 1 base and the J gene lost 5 bases, with 5 bases spanning the gap.